This T cell receptor beta chain was retrieved from a study of technical replicates of blood from a handful of donors. Sequencing used immunoSEQ multiplex PCR; TCRdb keeps in-frame clones, though not all of them. The sample has approximately 100,000 clones, 96% seen once. Specimen: T cells isolated from PBMCs. The clonotype comes from a human donor in good health.

As DNA, the CDR3 is TGCAGCGTTCCCGGGACTAGCGGGACCTACCCCTACGAGCAGTACTTC. It codes for CSVPGTSGTYPYEQYF. V usage is TRBV29-1 and J usage is TRBJ2-7; 13 bases align to TRBD2. After removal of 5 bases from V and 2 bases from J, the junction contained 9 bases not matched to a gene. This CDR3 region has 16 residues. Per the germline V gene, CDR1 is SQVTM and CDR2 is ANQGSEA.